This T cell receptor beta chain was sequenced during a study of blood T cell repertoires in COVID-19. As for the study in general: The origin of the acute and convalescent COVID-19 samples was the United States, Italy and Spain. T cells, B-cell-depleted T cells, or PBMCs provided the cDNA or gDNA that served as material.

In the study's own analysis: Estimation of nucleated cell counts was performed using reference gene primer amplification. Sequencing used immunoSEQ multiplex PCR; TCRdb keeps in-frame clones, though not all of them. V and J calls and clone size come straight from that table; D and trimming were deduced from the DNA. The table lists 95,000 to 150,000 clones, about 80% of them singletons, with 3.8% in the top ten. Looked up from germline, CDR1 is SGDLS and CDR2 is YYNGEE. V trimming: 4 bases; J trimming: 5 bases; junction bases outside the gene matches: 5. This CDR3 is 14 amino acids long. This clone was found once.

The receptor was isolated from a woman aged 45-60 years with acute or convalescent COVID-19. V is TRBV9 and J is TRBJ2-1, with TRBD2 identical over 8 bases. The sequencing sample was made of peripheral blood. The CDR3: CASSRRGDHNEQFF. As DNA, the CDR3 is TGTGCCAGCAGCAGGCGGGGGGACCACAATGAGCAGTTCTTC.